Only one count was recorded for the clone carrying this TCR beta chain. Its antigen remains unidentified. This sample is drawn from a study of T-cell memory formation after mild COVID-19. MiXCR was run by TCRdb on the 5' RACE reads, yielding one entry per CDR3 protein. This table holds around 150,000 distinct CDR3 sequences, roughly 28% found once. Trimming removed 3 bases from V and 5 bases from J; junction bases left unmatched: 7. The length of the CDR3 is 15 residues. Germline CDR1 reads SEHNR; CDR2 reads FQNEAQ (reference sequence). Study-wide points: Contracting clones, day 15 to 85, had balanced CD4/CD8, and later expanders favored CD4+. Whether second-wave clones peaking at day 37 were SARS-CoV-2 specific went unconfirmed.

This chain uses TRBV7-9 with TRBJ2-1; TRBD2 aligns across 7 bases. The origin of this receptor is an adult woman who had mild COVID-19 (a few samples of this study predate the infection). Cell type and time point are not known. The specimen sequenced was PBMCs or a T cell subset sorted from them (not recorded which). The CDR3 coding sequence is TGTGCCAGCAGCTTCGCCGCGGGAGCGGACAATGAGCAGTTCTTC. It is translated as CASSFAAGADNEQFF.